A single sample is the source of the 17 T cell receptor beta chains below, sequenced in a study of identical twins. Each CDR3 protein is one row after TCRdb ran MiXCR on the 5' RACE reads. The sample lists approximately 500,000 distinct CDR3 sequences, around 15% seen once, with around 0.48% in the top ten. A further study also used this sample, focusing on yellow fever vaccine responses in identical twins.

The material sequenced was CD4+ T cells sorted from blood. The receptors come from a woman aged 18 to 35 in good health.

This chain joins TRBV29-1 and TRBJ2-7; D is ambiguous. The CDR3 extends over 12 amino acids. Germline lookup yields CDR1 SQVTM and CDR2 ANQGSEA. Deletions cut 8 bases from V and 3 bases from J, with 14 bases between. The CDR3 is CSFVGPDYEQYV. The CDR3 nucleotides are TGCAGCTTTGTGGGCCCGGACTACGAGCAGTACGTC.

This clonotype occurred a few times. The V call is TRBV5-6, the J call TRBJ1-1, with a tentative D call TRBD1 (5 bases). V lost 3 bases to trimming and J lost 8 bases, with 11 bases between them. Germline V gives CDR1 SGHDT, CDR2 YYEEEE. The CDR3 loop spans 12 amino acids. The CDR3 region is CASSWGLGEAFF. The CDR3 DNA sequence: TGTGCCAGCAGCTGGGGCCTTGGGGAAGCTTTCTTT.

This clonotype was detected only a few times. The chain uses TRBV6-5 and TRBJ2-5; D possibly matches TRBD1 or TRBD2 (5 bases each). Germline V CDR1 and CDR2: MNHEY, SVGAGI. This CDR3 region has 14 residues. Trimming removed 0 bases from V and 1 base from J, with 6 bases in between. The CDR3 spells CASSYSGVQETQYF. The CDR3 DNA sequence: TGTGCCAGCAGTTACTCGGGGGTCCAAGAGACCCAGTACTTC.

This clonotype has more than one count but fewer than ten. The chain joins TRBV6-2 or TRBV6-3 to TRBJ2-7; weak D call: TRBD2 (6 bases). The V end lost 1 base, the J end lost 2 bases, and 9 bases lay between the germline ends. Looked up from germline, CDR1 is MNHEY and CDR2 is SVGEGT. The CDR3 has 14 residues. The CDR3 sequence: CASSYWGEPYEQYF. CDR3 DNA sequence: TGTGCCAGCAGTTACTGGGGGGAACCCTACGAGCAGTACTTC.

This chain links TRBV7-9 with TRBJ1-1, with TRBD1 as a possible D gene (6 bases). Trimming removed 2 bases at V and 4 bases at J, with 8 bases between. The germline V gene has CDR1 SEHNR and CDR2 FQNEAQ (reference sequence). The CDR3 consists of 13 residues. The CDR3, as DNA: TGTGCCAGCAGCTTACCAGGGGCCACTGAAGCTTTCTTT. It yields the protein CASSLPGATEAFF.

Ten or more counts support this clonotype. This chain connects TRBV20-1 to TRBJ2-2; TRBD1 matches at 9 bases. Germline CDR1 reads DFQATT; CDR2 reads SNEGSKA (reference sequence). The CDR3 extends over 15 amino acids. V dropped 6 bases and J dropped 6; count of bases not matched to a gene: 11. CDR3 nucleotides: TGCAGTGCCAACCCCGGGACAGGGCGCGCCGGGGAGCTGTTTTTT. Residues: CSANPGTGRAGELFF.

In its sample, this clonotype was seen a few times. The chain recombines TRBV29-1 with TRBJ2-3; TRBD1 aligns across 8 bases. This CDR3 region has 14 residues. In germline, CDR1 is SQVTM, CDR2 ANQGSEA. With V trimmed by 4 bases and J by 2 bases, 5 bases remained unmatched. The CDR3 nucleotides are TGCAGCGTTGCAGGGGGCGCGAACACAGATACGCAGTATTTT. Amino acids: CSVAGGANTDTQYF.

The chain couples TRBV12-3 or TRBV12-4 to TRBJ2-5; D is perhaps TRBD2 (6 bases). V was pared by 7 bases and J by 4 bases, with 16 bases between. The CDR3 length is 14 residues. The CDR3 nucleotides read TGTGCCAGCACGGTGGCTAGCGTCGGAGAGACCCAGTACTTC. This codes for CASTVASVGETQYF.

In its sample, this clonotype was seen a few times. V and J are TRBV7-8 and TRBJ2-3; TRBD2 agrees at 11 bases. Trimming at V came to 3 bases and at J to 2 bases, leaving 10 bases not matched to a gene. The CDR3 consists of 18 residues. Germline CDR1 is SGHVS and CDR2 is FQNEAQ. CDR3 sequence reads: CASSFGVRLAGNTDTQYF. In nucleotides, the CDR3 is TGTGCCAGCAGCTTCGGAGTAAGACTAGCGGGAAACACAGATACGCAGTATTTT.

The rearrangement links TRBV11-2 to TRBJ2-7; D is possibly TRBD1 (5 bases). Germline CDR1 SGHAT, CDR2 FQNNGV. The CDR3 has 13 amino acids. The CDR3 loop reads CASSLEGVFEQYV. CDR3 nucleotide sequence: TGTGCCAGCAGCCTAGAAGGGGTTTTCGAGCAGTACGTC.

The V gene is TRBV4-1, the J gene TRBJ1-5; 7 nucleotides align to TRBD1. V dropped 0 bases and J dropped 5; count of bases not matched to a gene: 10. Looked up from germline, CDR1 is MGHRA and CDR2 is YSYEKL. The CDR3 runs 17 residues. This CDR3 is CASSQEGGGTVYQPQHF. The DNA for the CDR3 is TGCGCCAGCAGCCAAGAGGGCGGCGGGACAGTTTATCAGCCCCAGCATTTT.

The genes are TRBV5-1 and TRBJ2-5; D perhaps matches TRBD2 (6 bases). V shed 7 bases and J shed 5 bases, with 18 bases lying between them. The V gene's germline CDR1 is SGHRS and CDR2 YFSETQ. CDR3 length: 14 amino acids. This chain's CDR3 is CASSGGTLWETQYF. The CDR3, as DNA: TGCGCCAGCTCCGGCGGGACCCTCTGGGAGACCCAGTACTTC.

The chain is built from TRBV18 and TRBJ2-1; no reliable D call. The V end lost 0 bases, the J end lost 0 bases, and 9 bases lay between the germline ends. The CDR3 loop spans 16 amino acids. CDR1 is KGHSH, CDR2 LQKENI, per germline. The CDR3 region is CASSPPQVGSYNEQFF. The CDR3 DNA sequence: TGTGCCAGCTCACCACCCCAGGTTGGCTCCTACAATGAGCAGTTCTTC.

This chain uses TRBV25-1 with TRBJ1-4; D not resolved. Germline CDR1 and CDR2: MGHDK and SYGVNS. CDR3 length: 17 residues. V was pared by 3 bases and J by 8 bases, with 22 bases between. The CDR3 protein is CASSDILGVTGGEKLFF. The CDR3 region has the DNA TGTGCCAGCAGTGATATTCTGGGAGTTACGGGAGGCGAAAAACTGTTTTTT.

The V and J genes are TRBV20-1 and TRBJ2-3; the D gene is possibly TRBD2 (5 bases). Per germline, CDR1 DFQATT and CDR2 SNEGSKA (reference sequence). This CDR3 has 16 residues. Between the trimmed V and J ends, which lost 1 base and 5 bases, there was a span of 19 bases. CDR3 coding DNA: TGCAGTGCTAGAGTGTTTAGAGGGCTGGAGAGAGATACGCAGTATTTT. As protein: CSARVFRGLERDTQYF.

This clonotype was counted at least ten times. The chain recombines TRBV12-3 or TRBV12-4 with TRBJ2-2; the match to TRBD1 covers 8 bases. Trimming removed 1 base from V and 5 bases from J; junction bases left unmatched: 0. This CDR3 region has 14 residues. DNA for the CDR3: TGTGCCAGCAGTTTAGGGACAGGGACCGGGGAGCTGTTTTTT. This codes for CASSLGTGTGELFF.

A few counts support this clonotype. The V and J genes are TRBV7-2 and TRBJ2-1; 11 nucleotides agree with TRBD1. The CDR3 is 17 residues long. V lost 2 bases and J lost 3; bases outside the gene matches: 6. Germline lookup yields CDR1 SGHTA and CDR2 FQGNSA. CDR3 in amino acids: CASSLQSGTGGYNEQFF. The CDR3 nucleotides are TGTGCCAGCAGCTTACAATCCGGGACAGGGGGCTACAATGAGCAGTTCTTC.